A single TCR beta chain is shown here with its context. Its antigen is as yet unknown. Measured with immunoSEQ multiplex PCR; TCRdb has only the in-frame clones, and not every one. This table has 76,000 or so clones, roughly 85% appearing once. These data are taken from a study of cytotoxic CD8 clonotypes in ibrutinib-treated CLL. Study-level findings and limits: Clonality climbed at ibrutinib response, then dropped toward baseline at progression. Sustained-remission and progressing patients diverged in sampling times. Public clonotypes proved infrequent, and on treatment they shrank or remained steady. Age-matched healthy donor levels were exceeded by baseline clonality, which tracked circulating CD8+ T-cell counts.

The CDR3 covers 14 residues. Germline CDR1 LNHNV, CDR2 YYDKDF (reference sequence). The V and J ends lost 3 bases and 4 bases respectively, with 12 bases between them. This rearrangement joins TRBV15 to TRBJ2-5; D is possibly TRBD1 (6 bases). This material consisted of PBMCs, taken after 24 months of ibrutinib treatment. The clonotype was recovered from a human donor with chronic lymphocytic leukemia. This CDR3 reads CATSSDQGGETQYF. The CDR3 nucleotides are TGTGCCACCAGCAGTGATCAAGGGGGAGAGACCCAGTACTTC. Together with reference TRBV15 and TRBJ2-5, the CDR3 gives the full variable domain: DAMVIQNPRYQVTQFGKPVTLSCSQTLNHNVMYWYQQKSSQAPKLLFHYYDKDFNNEADTPDNFQSRRPNTSFCFLDIRSPGLGDTAMYLCATSSDQGGETQYFGPGTRLLVL.